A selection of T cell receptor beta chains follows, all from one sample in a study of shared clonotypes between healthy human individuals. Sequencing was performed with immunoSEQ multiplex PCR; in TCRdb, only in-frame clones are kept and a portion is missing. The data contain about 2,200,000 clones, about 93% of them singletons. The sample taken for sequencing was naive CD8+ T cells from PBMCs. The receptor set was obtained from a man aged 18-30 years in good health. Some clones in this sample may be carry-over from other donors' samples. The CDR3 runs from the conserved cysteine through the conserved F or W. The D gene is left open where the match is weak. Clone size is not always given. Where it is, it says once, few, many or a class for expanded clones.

TGTGCCAGCCGAAGAATAGCTGGAGGGAGCTCCTACGAGCAGTACTTC	CASRRIAGGSSYEQYF	-	-	TRBJ2-7	TRBV27
TGCGCCAGCAGCTGGGACCCGCGCTCTAGCGTGAACACCGGGGAGCTGTTTTTT	CASSWDPRSSVNTGELFF	-	-	TRBJ2-2	TRBV5-1
TGTGCCAGCACCGGAACGAAGGGACAGGCGAGCTACGAGCAGTACTTC	CASTGTKGQASYEQYF	TRBD1	-	TRBJ2-7	TRBV25-1
TGTGCCAGCAGTCCCAGACAGTACCAAGAGACCCAGTACTTC	CASSPRQYQETQYF	-	-	TRBJ2-5	TRBV28
TGTGCCAGCAGCTTAGGTCGGCCCCCGAACACCGGGGAGCTGTTTTTT	CASSLGRPPNTGELFF	-	-	TRBJ2-2	TRBV5-4
TGCGCCAGCAGCTTGGGATACCTGGAGGATACGCAGTATTTT	CASSLGYLEDTQYF	-	-	TRBJ2-3	TRBV5-1
TGTGCCAGCAGCGCTGCGGGGACAGACTCCTACGAGCAGTACTTC	CASSAAGTDSYEQYF	-	-	TRBJ2-7	TRBV9
TGCGCCAGCAGCGGCGGGAGGGCCGGAGCGTTGGATACGCAGTATTTT	CASSGGRAGALDTQYF	TRBD2	-	TRBJ2-3	TRBV10-1
TGTGCCAGCAGTCCGAGACCCCTAGGCACAGATACGCAGTATTTT	CASSPRPLGTDTQYF	-	-	TRBJ2-3	TRBV28
TGTGCCTGGAGTGCACACCCTGAAGCTTTCTTT	CAWSAHPEAFF	-	few	TRBJ1-1	TRBV30
TGTGCCAGCAGTTATGAGCGGAAGCAGATCGGGGGCGAGCAGTACTTC	CASSYERKQIGGEQYF	-	-	TRBJ2-7	TRBV6-6
TGTGCCATCAGTGAAAAGTCGGGGCTTCCCTACAATGAGCAGTTCTTC	CAISEKSGLPYNEQFF	-	once	TRBJ2-1	TRBV10-3
TGTGCCAGCAGTCTCATGCGAGGGGGTAATGAAGCTTTCTTT	CASSLMRGGNEAFF	-	-	TRBJ1-1	TRBV27
TGTGCCTGGAGTGTACCCGGGGCCGAGCAGTTCTTC	CAWSVPGAEQFF	-	-	TRBJ2-1	TRBV30
TGTGCCAGCAGCTTGAACTTAGGGGTCGGGGAGCTGTTTTTT	CASSLNLGVGELFF	-	-	TRBJ2-2	TRBV5-6
TGCGCCAGCAGCCAAGATATCGGCACTGAAGCTTTCTTT	CASSQDIGTEAFF	-	-	TRBJ1-1	TRBV4-3
TGTGCCTGGAACCTAGCGGGATTAAACAATGAGCAGTTCTTC	CAWNLAGLNNEQFF	TRBD2	-	TRBJ2-1	TRBV30
TGTGCCAGCAGTCCCCCCCAGGGGTGGAACACTGAAGCTTTCTTT	CASSPPQGWNTEAFF	-	few	TRBJ1-1	TRBV27
TGTGCCAGCAGTTTTCAGGGGGACTACACCGAGCAGTACTTC	CASSFQGDYTEQYF	-	-	TRBJ2-7	TRBV28
TGTGCCAGCCAAAGAGGGAACACTGAAGCTTTCTTT	CASQRGNTEAFF	-	-	TRBJ1-1	TRBV28
TGTGCCAGCAGTTACTCGATTGGGACAGGGGCGTACGAGCAGTACTTC	CASSYSIGTGAYEQYF	TRBD1	once	TRBJ2-7	TRBV6-5
TGTGCCAGCAGCTTAGACAGGGCGGCCAGTGAGCAGTTCTTC	CASSLDRAASEQFF	-	few	TRBJ2-1	TRBV7-6
TGTGCCAGCAGCTTCCCACTAAGCGGGAGGTCGGACGAGCAGTACTTC	CASSFPLSGRSDEQYF	TRBD2	-	TRBJ2-7	TRBV7-9
TGTGCCTGGAACCCGGCAGCCGCTGAAGCTTTCTTT	CAWNPAAAEAFF	-	few	TRBJ1-1	TRBV30
TGTGCCAGCAGCTCGACAGGACAAACTCCCTATGGCTACACCTTC	CASSSTGQTPYGYTF	-	few	TRBJ1-2	TRBV7-9
TGTGCCAGCAGTCCCCGGAGGGTAGCGGGTTACGAGCAGTACTTC	CASSPRRVAGYEQYF	TRBD2	once	TRBJ2-7	TRBV27
TGTGCCAGCAGTTACAAGACAGGGCGCGAGCAGTACTTC	CASSYKTGREQYF	TRBD1	-	TRBJ2-7	TRBV6-6
TGTGCCAGCAGCCCCCGAGGTCGCAATCAGCCCCAGCATTTT	CASSPRGRNQPQHF	-	-	TRBJ1-5	TRBV11-1
TGTGCCAGCAGCTTGGTTTGGGGACAGGGGGCGGACGAGCAGTACTTC	CASSLVWGQGADEQYF	TRBD1	-	TRBJ2-7	TRBV5-6
TGTGCCAGCAGCTTAAATCCGACCCGGGGTAGCGAGATTTACAATGAGCAGTTCTTC	CASSLNPTRGSEIYNEQFF	-	-	TRBJ2-1	TRBV7-3
TGTGCCAGCAGCTCACTAGCGGGAGGGATCGGCACAGATACGCAGTATTTT	CASSSLAGGIGTDTQYF	TRBD2	-	TRBJ2-3	TRBV7-8
TGCGCCAGCAGCGACCGACAGTGGGATGAGCAGTTCTTC	CASSDRQWDEQFF	-	-	TRBJ2-1	TRBV5-1
TGTGCCAGCAGCTCCATGCCGAGCACAGATACGCAGTATTTT	CASSSMPSTDTQYF	-	-	TRBJ2-3	TRBV11-2
TGTGCCAGCAGTCTCGGGACAGGGGGCAATGAGCAGTTCTTC	CASSLGTGGNEQFF	TRBD1	-	TRBJ2-1	TRBV27
TGCACCAGCAGGGGAGAGACCCAGTACTTC	CTSRGETQYF	-	once	TRBJ2-5	TRBV5-1
TGTGCCAGCAGCCTGCGTAGGACGGGCATCGGCTACACCTTC	CASSLRRTGIGYTF	-	-	TRBJ1-2	TRBV6-5
TGTGCCAGCAGCCAAGGCCTAGCGGGTTTCACCGGGGAGCTGTTTTTT	CASSQGLAGFTGELFF	TRBD2	-	TRBJ2-2	TRBV4-2
TGTGCCTGGATACCGGGACAGGGGAGTAGCAATCAGCCCCAGCATTTT	CAWIPGQGSSNQPQHF	TRBD1	-	TRBJ1-5	TRBV30
TGTGCCAGCAGCCCGGACAGGGGATATTCACCCCTCCACTTT	CASSPDRGYSPLHF	TRBD1	-	TRBJ1-6	TRBV11-2
TGTGCCAGTAGTCATAGGGCCACCGGGGAGCTGTTTTTT	CASSHRATGELFF	-	-	TRBJ2-2	TRBV19
TGCGCCAGCAGCGAAGAGATCTCCTCCCTCAGTGGTGAGCAGTACTTC	CASSEEISSLSGEQYF	-	-	TRBJ2-5	TRBV4-1
TGTGCCAGTAGTATACCCATGAACACTGAAGCTTTCTTT	CASSIPMNTEAFF	-	few	TRBJ1-1	TRBV19
TGCAGCGTTGAAGATGATCGGGACAGGGCTTCCTACAATGAGCAGTTCTTC	CSVEDDRDRASYNEQFF	TRBD1	-	TRBJ2-1	TRBV29-1
TGTGCCAGCAGCTTTCCGCTAGCGGGGAGCACAGATACGCAGTATTTT	CASSFPLAGSTDTQYF	TRBD2	-	TRBJ2-3	TRBV7-2
TGTGCCAGCAGTTACTCCATTTTAGTCTCTGGAAACACCATATATTTT	CASSYSILVSGNTIYF	-	once	TRBJ1-3	TRBV6-5
TGTGCCAGTAGTATAGCAGCGGGAGTGGATACGCAGTATTTT	CASSIAAGVDTQYF	TRBD2	-	TRBJ2-3	TRBV19
TGTGCCAGCAGCTCTGGACAGGGGGGGTTTGATGAGCAGTTCTTC	CASSSGQGGFDEQFF	TRBD1	-	TRBJ2-1	TRBV7-9
TGTGCCAGCAGCCCCGGACATGGAAACACTGAAGCTTTCTTT	CASSPGHGNTEAFF	-	once	TRBJ1-1	TRBV5-4
TGTGCCAGCAGTTCGGGATCAACCTACGAGCAGTACTTC	CASSSGSTYEQYF	-	-	TRBJ2-7	TRBV27
TGTGCCAGCAGTTCGGGACCCACGGAAGTGGGATACGAGCAGTACTTC	CASSSGPTEVGYEQYF	-	once	TRBJ2-7	TRBV27
TGTGCCATCAGTGAGCCCCCGACGGGAGTCCCCCACGAGCAGTACTTC	CAISEPPTGVPHEQYF	-	-	TRBJ2-7	TRBV10-3
TGTGCCAGCAGCCCCTACGGGAGATCCTACGAGCAGTACTTC	CASSPYGRSYEQYF	-	-	TRBJ2-7	TRBV14